Listed below are T cell receptor beta chains from one sample, sequenced in a study of cytomegalovirus exposure and HLA in healthy donors. The assay was immunoSEQ multiplex PCR, and TCRdb's table has in-frame clones only and misses some. The top ten clones hold around 2.8% of a sample with around 200,000 clones, roughly 80% of them seen once. The source material was PBMCs. The receptor set was obtained from a woman aged 45-65 years in good health and CMV-seropositive. Both conserved end residues are part of each CDR3. D genes are given only for firm matches. Clone size is shown for a subset of rows, as once, few, many or a class of expanded clone.

clone size	V gene	D gene	J gene	CDR3 DNA	CDR3 protein
NA	TRBV2	NA	TRBJ1-5	TGTGCCAGCAGTGGTGAGGGCAGGTTGAATCAGCCCCAGCATTTT	CASSGEGRLNQPQHF
NA	TRBV4-2	NA	TRBJ1-1	TGTGCCAGCAGCCCCCAGGGGAACACTGAAGCTTTCTTT	CASSPQGNTEAFF
NA	TRBV6-1	TRBD1	TRBJ2-7	TGTGCCAGCAGCTACGACAGGGGCCACGAGCAGTACTTC	CASSYDRGHEQYF
NA	TRBV11-2	TRBD2	TRBJ2-3	TGTGCCAGCAGCCCGAGACTAGCGGGGGGTCAAATCACAGATACGCAGTATTTT	CASSPRLAGGQITDTQYF
NA	TRBV11-2	TRBD2	TRBJ2-3	TGTGCCAGCAGCCTCACAACTAGCGGGGGAACAGATACGCAGTATTTT	CASSLTTSGGTDTQYF
NA	TRBV7-3	TRBD2	TRBJ2-1	TGTGCCAGCAGCTACGACCCGCAGCGGGGGTCCAATGAGCAGTTCTTC	CASSYDPQRGSNEQFF
NA	TRBV7-9	TRBD1	TRBJ1-4	TGTGCCAGCAGCTTCCTCCCGGGACAGGGTCCAACTAATGAAAAACTGTTTTTT	CASSFLPGQGPTNEKLFF
NA	TRBV18	NA	TRBJ1-6	TGTGCCAGCTCACCGGAAGGACTCAATTCACCCCTCCACTTT	CASSPEGLNSPLHF
NA	TRBV19	NA	TRBJ1-5	TGTGCCAGTAGTTTTTTTCATAGCAATCAGCCCCAGCATTTT	CASSFFHSNQPQHF
NA	TRBV7-8	TRBD1	TRBJ2-5	TGTGCCAGCAGCGTACAGGGGCTGGCAGAGACCCAGTACTTC	CASSVQGLAETQYF
NA	TRBV5-6	TRBD1	TRBJ2-3	TGTGCCAGCAGCATTGGACAGGGGGTAACAGATACGCAGTATTTT	CASSIGQGVTDTQYF
once	TRBV6-6	NA	TRBJ1-6	TGTGCCAGCACTCAAAAAGCCCCTTCACCCCTCCACTTT	CASTQKAPSPLHF
NA	TRBV6-5	TRBD1	TRBJ1-1	TGTGCCAGCAGTTACGGACAGGGTCTAATCTCTGGTGAAGCTTTCTTT	CASSYGQGLISGEAFF
NA	TRBV7-2	NA	TRBJ1-2	TGTGCCAGCAGCGTAATCGAGGGCGGTGGCTACACCTTC	CASSVIEGGGYTF
NA	TRBV7-2	TRBD2	TRBJ2-4	TGTGCCAGCAGCCGACAGGGACTAGCGGGGGACCGTGGGTACTTC	CASSRQGLAGDRGYF
few	TRBV29-1	NA	TRBJ2-6	TGCAGCGTTGTCGGGTTTGCTGGGGCCAACGTCCTGACTTTC	CSVVGFAGANVLTF
NA	TRBV10-3	TRBD2	TRBJ2-1	TGTGCCATTGCTAGCGGGGGGATGGATGAGCAGTTCTTC	CAIASGGMDEQFF
few	TRBV7-8	NA	TRBJ2-7	TGTGCCAGCAGTTTTGGGGGGGCGGACTCCTACGAGCAGTACTTC	CASSFGGADSYEQYF
few	TRBV6-6	TRBD1	TRBJ1-5	TGTGCCAGCAGTTCTGGGACAGGGTTTAGTCAGCCCCAGCATTTT	CASSSGTGFSQPQHF
NA	TRBV6-5	NA	TRBJ1-1	TGTGCCAGCAGCGCGCAGGTGGACACTGAAGCTTTCTTT	CASSAQVDTEAFF
few	TRBV6-5	TRBD1	TRBJ1-1	TGTGCCAGCAGTTACTCCCGGACAGGGCTGACTGAAGCTTTCTTT	CASSYSRTGLTEAFF
NA	TRBV27	NA	TRBJ1-1	TGTGCCAGCAGTTTAGGGCGGTCCCGGGGAGCTTTCTTT	CASSLGRSRGAFF
once	TRBV6-1	TRBD1	TRBJ2-7	TGTGCCAGCAGTGAAATCTGGACAGGGAGTGACGAGCAGTACTTC	CASSEIWTGSDEQYF
NA	TRBV5-5	TRBD2	TRBJ2-2	TGTGCCAGCAGCTTGTTTTCGCGGGGGGACACCGGGGAGCTGTTTTTT	CASSLFSRGDTGELFF
NA	TRBV29-1	NA	TRBJ2-3	TGCAGCGTGCTAGCCTACCTTGGAGATACGCAGTATTTT	CSVLAYLGDTQYF
NA	TRBV7-2	TRBD2	TRBJ2-7	TGTGCCAGCAGCTTAACGGGACTAGCGGGTCCCTTCGAGCAGTACTTC	CASSLTGLAGPFEQYF